Sequencing of this T cell receptor beta chain was carried out in a study of read filtering for tumor transcriptome and immune sequencing. Regarding the study as a whole: Without single-read clonotypes, shared clonotype proportions correlated more between IR-seq and RNA-seq.

This library used 300 to 500 ng RNA and molecular barcoded adaptors spanning alpha/delta and beta/gamma chains. MiXCR was run by TCRdb on the reads, yielding one entry per CDR3 protein. Of tens of thousands of distinct CDR3 sequences listed, 20% to 25% are singletons. This clonotype was picked up many times. Antigen specificity is unknown. Sample: a population of CD138-negative cells sorted from bone marrow. This sequence originates from a donor aged 40 or over with multiple myeloma.

The CDR3 DNA follows: TGTGCCAGCAGCTTAATGGTCAACCCTAACTATGGCTACACCTTC. Encoded protein: CASSLMVNPNYGYTF. This rearrangement joins TRBV7-9 to TRBJ1-2; D unresolved. CDR1 SEHNR and CDR2 FQNEAQ come from the germline V gene (reference sequence). Trimming removed 2 bases from V and 0 bases from J, with 10 bases in between. The CDR3 covers 15 residues.